The 21 T cell receptor beta chains below come from one sample, sequenced in a study of shared clonotypes between healthy human individuals. Assay: immunoSEQ multiplex PCR; the TCRdb copy retains only in-frame clones and omits some. This table has 110,000 or so clones, around 71% appearing once. Sequencing was performed on memory CD8+ T cells sorted from blood. Subset defined: CD45RO+ cells pooled with CCR7-negative TemRA cells. The receptors derive from a woman aged 25-40 years in good health.

Concerning this clone itself: Other DNA variants within this sample encode the same CDR3. J is TRBJ2-1 and V is TRBV5-1; D uncertain. Trimming took off 2 bases at V and 0 bases at J, with 9 bases between the two ends. The germline gives CDR1 SGHRS, CDR2 YFSETQ. CDR3 size: 15 residues. CDR3 DNA sequence: TGCGCCAGCAGCTTCTCGGTGAGCTCCTACAATGAGCAGTTCTTC. It encodes CASSFSVSSYNEQFF.

The chain is built from TRBV9 and TRBJ2-7; D may match TRBD1 or TRBD2 (5 bases each). Germline CDR1 and CDR2: SGDLS and YYNGEE. The CDR3 is 14 residues long. The germline V and J ends were trimmed by 0 bases and 7 bases, with 14 bases remaining between them. DNA of the CDR3: TGTGCCAGCAGCGTAGCTTGGGGGAGCCTTGAGCAGTACTTC. Amino acids: CASSVAWGSLEQYF.

The V and J genes are TRBV6-1 and TRBJ2-7, with unresolved D. Trimming removed 0 bases from V and 3 bases from J, with 9 bases in between. CDR3 length: 14 amino acids. Looked up from germline, CDR1 is MNHNS and CDR2 is SASEGT. CDR3 region: CASSEAGIFYEQYF. CDR3 sequence (DNA): TGTGCCAGCAGTGAAGCGGGAATTTTCTACGAGCAGTACTTC.

The V and J genes are TRBV27 and TRBJ1-2; no reliable D call. The germline V gene encodes CDR1 MNHEY and CDR2 SMNVEV (reference sequence). There are 15 residues in the CDR3. Trimming took off 3 bases at V and 2 bases at J, with 13 bases between the two ends. CDR3 bases: TGTGCCAGCAGTTTCGGGCCAACCGAGAACTATGGCTACACCTTC. This gives the protein CASSFGPTENYGYTF.

The chain couples TRBV10-3 to TRBJ2-1, with 8 nucleotides matching TRBD1. The CDR3 loop spans 15 amino acids. The junction had 5 bases not matched to a gene; V was cut back by 3 bases and J by 4 bases. Germline V gene sequence: CDR1 ENHRY, CDR2 SYGVKD. The DNA of the CDR3 is TGTGCCATCAGTGATGGTACAGGGGGGTACAATGAGCAGTTCTTC. Its translation: CAISDGTGGYNEQFF.

The chain joins TRBV6-1 to TRBJ2-1, with 7 bases matching TRBD2. J lost 5 bases, V lost 4 bases, and 5 bases had no gene match. The CDR3 is 14 residues long. In germline, CDR1 is MNHNS, CDR2 SASEGT. The CDR3 sequence is CASSAGGEDNEQFF. DNA of the CDR3: TGTGCCAGCAGTGCGGGAGGCGAGGACAATGAGCAGTTCTTC.

V usage is TRBV7-9 and J usage is TRBJ2-5; possibly TRBD1 for D (5 bases). The J call is uncertain, as TRBJ2-7 better fits the DNA end. Per the germline V gene, CDR1 is SEHNR and CDR2 is FQNEAQ (reference sequence). The CDR3 loop spans 16 amino acids. Written as DNA, the CDR3 is TGTGCCAGCAGCCTCGAGCTCGCGGAGTACAGGCACGAGCAGTACTTC. Its translation: CASSLELAEYRHEQYF.

The V call is TRBV27, the J call TRBJ1-3, with 7 positions matching TRBD1. V shed 6 bases, J shed 4 bases, and the junction held 21 bases outside the gene matches. The CDR3 totals 19 residues. The germline V gene has CDR1 MNHEY and CDR2 SMNVEV (reference sequence). This CDR3 reads CASRVKSTGRGAEGNTIYF. The CDR3 region has the DNA TGTGCCAGCAGGGTAAAATCGACAGGGAGAGGCGCGGAAGGAAACACCATATATTTT.

The chain joins TRBV4-2 to TRBJ1-1; no clear D. The CDR3 has 18 residues. The germline V and J ends were trimmed by 4 bases and 1 base, with 22 bases remaining between them. Looked up from germline, CDR1 is LGHNA and CDR2 is YNFKEQ. Here the CDR3 reads CASSRARAPRIWNTEAFF. The CDR3 DNA reads as TGTGCCAGCAGCCGGGCACGTGCCCCCCGTATCTGGAACACTGAAGCTTTCTTT.

The V call is TRBV27, the J call TRBJ2-7; TRBD2 matches 10 bases. CDR1 is MNHEY and CDR2 is SMNVEV in the germline V gene (reference sequence). CDR3 size: 15 residues. V dropped 2 bases and J dropped 6; count of bases not matched to a gene: 7. CDR3 coding DNA: TGTGCCAGCAGTTTAGGTCTAGCGGGAGAAAGCGAGCAGTACTTC. It encodes CASSLGLAGESEQYF.

The chain combines TRBV7-9 with TRBJ2-1; tentative D call: TRBD2 (6 bases). Germline CDR1 is SEHNR and CDR2 is FQNEAQ (reference sequence). This CDR3 is built from 17 residues. Trimming removed 1 base from V and 0 bases from J, with 13 bases in between. The CDR3 sequence: CASSLGGGRSSYNEQFF. The CDR3 DNA follows: TGTGCCAGCAGCTTAGGGGGAGGCCGGAGCTCCTACAATGAGCAGTTCTTC.

V usage is TRBV4-1 and J usage is TRBJ1-1; D ambiguous. Per germline, CDR1 MGHRA and CDR2 YSYEKL. V lost 0 bases to trimming and J lost 0 bases, with 14 bases between them. This CDR3 has 17 amino acids. CDR3: CASSQEGRVVLNTEAFF. The DNA for the CDR3 is TGCGCCAGCAGCCAAGAAGGGAGGGTAGTGTTGAACACTGAAGCTTTCTTT.

The chain carries TRBV5-8 and TRBJ2-2; D is unclear. The CDR3 has 15 residues. Per germline, CDR1 SGHTS and CDR2 YDEGEE. The V end was cut by 0 bases, the J end by 5 bases, with 11 bases between. CDR3 sequence reads: CASSLVVSSTGELFF. In nucleotides, the CDR3 is TGTGCCAGCAGCTTGGTCGTCTCCAGTACCGGGGAGCTGTTTTTT. Looking up the rest from reference TRBV5-8 and TRBJ2-2 gives the full variable domain: EAGVTQSPTHLIKTRGQQATLRCSPISGHTSVYWYQQALGLGLQFLLWYDEGEERNRGNFPPRFSGRQFPNYSSELNVNALELEDSALYLCASSLVVSSTGELFFGEGSRLTVL.

This chain links TRBV4-2 with TRBJ2-2; 7 bases match TRBD2. The CDR3 runs 16 residues. Germline V gene sequence: CDR1 LGHNA, CDR2 YNFKEQ. Unmatched junction bases numbered 7, after V lost 0 bases and J lost 6 bases. DNA for the CDR3: TGTGCCAGCAGCCAAGATGGGCCGGGAGGACCCGGGGAGCTGTTTTTT. Translation: CASSQDGPGGPGELFF.

The chain links TRBV6-4 to TRBJ1-2, with unresolved D. The CDR3 contains 13 residues. Germline V CDR1 and CDR2: MRHNA, SNTAGT. V was pared by 2 bases and J by 4 bases, with 8 bases between. The DNA of the CDR3 is TGTGCCAGCAGTGACACAGAGTTCTATGGCTACACCTTC. Encoded protein: CASSDTEFYGYTF.

Concerning this clone itself: A much larger clone differs from this one at a single base, so this may be a read error. This specimen includes other DNA sequences encoding the same CDR3. V gene TRBV11-2 combines with J gene TRBJ2-7; no clear D. V lost 5 bases to trimming and J lost 0 bases, with 5 bases between them. Looked up from germline, CDR1 is SGHAT and CDR2 is FQNNGV. The CDR3 loop spans 12 amino acids. The CDR3 loop is CASSTSSYEQYF. DNA for the CDR3: TGTGCCAGCAGCACCAGCTCCTACGAGCAGTACTTC.

V usage is TRBV4-1 and J usage is TRBJ1-2; 9 nucleotides line up with TRBD1. The V gene end was trimmed by 4 bases and the J gene end by 5 bases; junction bases not matched to a gene: 20. In germline, CDR1 is MGHRA, CDR2 YSYEKL. CDR3 length: 19 residues. The CDR3 loop reads CASSPLLLGQGRDPYGYTF. CDR3 bases: TGCGCCAGCAGCCCTCTTCTCCTTGGACAGGGGCGGGATCCTTATGGCTACACCTTC.

This clone was counted only a few times. This chain links TRBV6-4 with TRBJ1-1, with D possibly matching TRBD1 (6 bases). CDR3 length: 14 residues. V was cut by 3 bases and J by 1 base, with 9 bases left in between. The V gene's germline CDR1 is MRHNA and CDR2 SNTAGT. Here the CDR3 DNA reads TGTGCCAGCAGTGAAACAGGGACGAACACTGAAGCTTTCTTT. Translating it yields CASSETGTNTEAFF.

The chain carries TRBV28 and TRBJ2-1, with D perhaps matching TRBD2 (5 bases). This CDR3 is built from 15 residues. Germline CDR1 reads MDHEN; CDR2 reads SYDVKM. The V and J ends lost 2 bases and 3 bases respectively, with 11 bases between them. This CDR3 reads CASSLGGLDYNEQFF. The CDR3 DNA sequence: TGTGCCAGCAGTTTAGGCGGACTGGACTACAATGAGCAGTTCTTC.

In DNA form, the CDR3 reads TGTGCCAGCAGCAAAGACGGACAGGACTCGAGCGAGCAGTACTTC. It encodes CASSKDGQDSSEQYF. The chain employs TRBV21-1 and TRBJ2-7; TRBD1 was called by the table and not checked on the DNA. TRBV21-1 is given as a pseudogene. The CDR3 length is 15 residues.

The V gene is TRBV7-3, the J gene TRBJ2-6; no reliable D call. Trimming cost V 6 bases and J 0 bases, with 12 bases left between them. The CDR3 totals 16 residues. Germline CDR1 is SGHTA and CDR2 is FQGTGA. The CDR3 reads CASRPTATSGANVLTF. CDR3 nucleotide sequence: TGTGCCAGCAGACCGACGGCGACCTCTGGGGCCAACGTCCTGACTTTC.